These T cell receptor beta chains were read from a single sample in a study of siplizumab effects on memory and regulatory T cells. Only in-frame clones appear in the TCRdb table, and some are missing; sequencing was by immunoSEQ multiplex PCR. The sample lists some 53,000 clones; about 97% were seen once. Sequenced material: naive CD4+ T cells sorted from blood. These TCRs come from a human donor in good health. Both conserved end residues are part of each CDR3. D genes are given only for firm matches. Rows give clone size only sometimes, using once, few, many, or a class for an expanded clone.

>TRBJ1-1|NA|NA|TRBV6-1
CASSEGVTEAFF
TGTGCCAGCAGTGAAGGTGTAACTGAAGCTTTCTTT
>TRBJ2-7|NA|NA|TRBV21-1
CASSARYEQYF
TGTGCCAGCAGCGCAAGGTACGAGCAGTACTTC
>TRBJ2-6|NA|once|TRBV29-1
CSALAYSGANVLTF
TGCAGCGCCTTGGCATACTCTGGGGCCAACGTCCTGACTTTC
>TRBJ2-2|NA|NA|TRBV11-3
CASSLDKGRVF
TGTGCCAGCAGCTTAGATAAGGGACGGGTTTTT
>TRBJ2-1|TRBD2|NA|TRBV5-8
CASSLLRTSGIVYEQFF
TGTGCCAGCAGCTTGCTTCGGACTAGCGGGATCGTCTATGAGCAGTTCTTC
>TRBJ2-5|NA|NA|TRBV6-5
CASSPASYQETQYF
TGTGCCAGCAGCCCGGCATCGTACCAAGAGACCCAGTACTTC
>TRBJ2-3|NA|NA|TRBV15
CATSRGGAGGTDTQYF
TGTGCCACCAGCAGAGGGGGGGCAGGGGGGACAGATACGCAGTATTTT
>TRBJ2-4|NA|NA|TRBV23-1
CASSRRFYIQYF
TGCGCCAGCAGCCGTCGTTTTTACATTCAGTACTTC
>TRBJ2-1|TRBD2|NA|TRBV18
CASSPPLGLAGNNEQFF
TGTGCCAGCTCACCACCGTTAGGACTAGCGGGAAACAATGAGCAGTTCTTC
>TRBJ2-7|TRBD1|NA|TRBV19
CASSVTGGYYEQYF
TGTGCCAGTAGTGTAACAGGGGGTTACTACGAGCAGTACTTC
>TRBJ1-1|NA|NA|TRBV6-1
CASSRPGTEAFF
TGTGCCAGCAGTCGGCCGGGAACTGAAGCTTTCTTT
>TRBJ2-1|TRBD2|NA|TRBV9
CASSVESGRAGSYNEQFF
TGTGCCAGCAGCGTAGAAAGCGGGAGGGCCGGATCCTACAATGAGCAGTTCTTC
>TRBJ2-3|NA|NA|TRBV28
CASTSFPRLSTDTQYF
TGTGCCAGCACCAGTTTCCCCAGGCTTAGCACAGATACGCAGTATTTT
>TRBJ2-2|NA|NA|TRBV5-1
CASSLSYRGGRNTGELFF
TGCGCCAGCAGCTTGTCCTACCGTGGGGGGCGGAACACCGGGGAGCTGTTTTTT
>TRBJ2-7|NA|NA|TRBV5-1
CASSLGNYEQYF
TGCGCCAGCAGCTTGGGAAACTACGAGCAGTACTTC
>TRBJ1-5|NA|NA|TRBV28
CASSSSQPQHF
TGTGCCAGCAGTTCTAGTCAGCCCCAGCATTTT
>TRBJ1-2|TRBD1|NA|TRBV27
CASSYVQGAYGYTF
TGTGCCAGCAGTTATGTACAGGGGGCCTATGGCTACACCTTC
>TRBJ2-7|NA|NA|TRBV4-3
CASSQDTGTAYEQYF
TGCGCCAGCAGCCAAGATACGGGGACCGCCTACGAGCAGTACTTC
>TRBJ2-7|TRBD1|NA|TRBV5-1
CASSLGGTEPYEQYF
TGCGCCAGCAGCTTGGGGGGGACAGAACCCTACGAGCAGTACTTC
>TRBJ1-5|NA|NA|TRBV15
CATMDPKGSNQPQHF
TGTGCCACCATGGACCCCAAGGGGAGCAATCAGCCCCAGCATTTT
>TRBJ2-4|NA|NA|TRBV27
CASSLSGVNIQYF
TGTGCCAGCAGTTTATCTGGGGTGAACATTCAGTACTTC
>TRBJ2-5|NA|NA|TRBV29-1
CSAVFRRDGGWETQYF
TGCAGCGCCGTATTCCGAAGGGACGGGGGTTGGGAGACCCAGTACTTC
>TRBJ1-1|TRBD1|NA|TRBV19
CASSVQGTNTEAFF
TGTGCCAGTAGTGTACAGGGGACGAACACTGAAGCTTTCTTT
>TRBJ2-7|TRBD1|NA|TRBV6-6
CASSYRAGGYEQYF
TGTGCCAGCAGTTACAGAGCAGGGGGCTACGAGCAGTACTTC
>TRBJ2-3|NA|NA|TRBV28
CASSFWRLDPSTDTQYF
TGTGCCAGCAGTTTTTGGCGGCTTGACCCTAGCACAGATACGCAGTATTTT
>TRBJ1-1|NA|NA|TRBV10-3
CAISESNSVNTGAFF
TGTGCCATCAGTGAGTCAAACAGCGTGAACACTGGAGCTTTCTTT
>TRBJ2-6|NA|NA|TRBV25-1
CASSEFSGANVLTF
TGTGCCAGCAGTGAGTTCTCTGGGGCCAACGTCCTGACTTTC
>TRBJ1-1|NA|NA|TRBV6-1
CASSYSGYTEAFF
TGTGCCAGCAGTTATTCTGGGTACACTGAAGCTTTCTTT
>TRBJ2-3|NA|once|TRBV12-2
CASRPRNGAGPPDTQYF
TGTGCAAGTCGCCCCCGTAACGGGGCGGGGCCGCCAGATACGCAGTATTTT
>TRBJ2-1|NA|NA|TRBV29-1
CSVILAGQFF
TGCAGCGTTATACTAGCTGGGCAGTTCTTC
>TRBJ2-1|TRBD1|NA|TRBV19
CASRADRDVNEQFF
TGTGCCAGTAGAGCGGACAGGGACGTCAATGAGCAGTTCTTC
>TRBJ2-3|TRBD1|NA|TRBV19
CASSTDRIYTDTQYF
TGTGCCAGTAGTACGGACAGGATATACACAGATACGCAGTATTTT
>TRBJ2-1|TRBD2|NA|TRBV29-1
CSVLPGLAGHNEQFF
TGCAGCGTTCTGCCGGGACTAGCGGGACACAATGAGCAGTTCTTC
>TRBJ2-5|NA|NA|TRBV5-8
CASSGSIVETQYF
TGTGCCAGCAGTGGGAGTATCGTGGAGACCCAGTACTTC
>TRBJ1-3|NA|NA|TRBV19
CASRSGSFSGNTIYF
TGTGCCAGTAGGTCCGGAAGCTTCTCTGGAAACACCATATATTTT
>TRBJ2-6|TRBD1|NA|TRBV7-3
CASSLGGRGPSGANVLTF
TGTGCCAGCAGCTTGGGGGGCAGGGGGCCCTCTGGGGCCAACGTCCTGACTTTC
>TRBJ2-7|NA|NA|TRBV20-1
CSARDKTQQYF
TGCAGTGCTAGAGATAAGACACAGCAGTACTTC
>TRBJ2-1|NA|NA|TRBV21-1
CASIILAGGPNEQFF
TGTGCCAGCATCATACTAGCGGGAGGGCCCAATGAGCAGTTCTTC
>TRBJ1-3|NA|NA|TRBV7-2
CASSLAGAGSGNTIYF
TGTGCCAGCAGCTTAGCAGGGGCGGGATCTGGAAACACCATATATTTT
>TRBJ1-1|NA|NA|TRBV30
CAWSVLPGNTEAFF
TGTGCCTGGAGTGTACTTCCGGGGAACACTGAAGCTTTCTTT
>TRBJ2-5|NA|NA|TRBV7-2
CASSWTVGPQYF
TGTGCCAGCAGCTGGACAGTGGGGCCCCAGTACTTC
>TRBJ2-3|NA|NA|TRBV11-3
CASSSRRIADLWGTDTQYF
TGTGCCAGCAGCTCCAGGCGAATAGCGGATCTATGGGGCACAGATACGCAGTATTTT
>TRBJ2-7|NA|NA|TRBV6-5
CASSTITTYEQYF
TGTGCCAGTTCGACAATTACTACCTACGAGCAGTACTTC
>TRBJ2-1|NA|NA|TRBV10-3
CASGTLRDEQFF
TGTGCCTCAGGCACCCTCCGGGATGAGCAGTTCTTC
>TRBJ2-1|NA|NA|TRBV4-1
CASSGSQGSSYNEQFF
TGCGCCAGCAGCGGCTCTCAGGGGAGCTCCTACAATGAGCAGTTCTTC
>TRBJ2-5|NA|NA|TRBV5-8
CASSQRLGYQETQYF
TGTGCCAGCAGCCAACGTCTCGGGTACCAAGAGACCCAGTACTTC
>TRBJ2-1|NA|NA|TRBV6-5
CASSYPGHEQFF
TGTGCCAGCAGTTACCCAGGCCATGAGCAGTTCTTC
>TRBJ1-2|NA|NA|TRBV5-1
CASSSLGETYGYTF
TGCGCCAGCAGCTCCCTGGGGGAGACCTATGGCTACACCTTC
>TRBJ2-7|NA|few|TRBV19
CASSMTLSSYEQYF
TGTGCCAGTAGTATGACACTGAGCTCCTACGAGCAGTACTTC